Presented here are 14 T cell receptor beta chains from one specimen sequenced in a study of blood T cell repertoires in COVID-19. Clones were sequenced by immunoSEQ multiplex PCR, and TCRdb holds only the in-frame ones, with some missing. The profile shows 180,000 or so clones, 86% of them singletons. Sequencing was carried out using peripheral blood. These receptors were taken from a woman aged 25 to 39 with active or convalescent COVID-19.

A single count supports this clone. CDR3 region: CASTLGGATNEKLFF. The CDR3 nucleotides read TGTGCCAGCACCCTGGGCGGGGCAACTAATGAAAAACTGTTTTTT. The chain joins TRBV5-8 to TRBJ1-4; D not certain. Germline V CDR1 and CDR2: SGHTS, YDEGEE. Trimming took 6 bases from V and 0 from J, leaving 12 bases between them. The CDR3 has 15 amino acids.

CDR3 bases: TGTGCCTGGGATCCCCTCAGGGGTGCTTCATCACCCCTCCACTTT. Its protein is CAWDPLRGASSPLHF. This chain connects TRBV30 to TRBJ1-6, with TRBD1 as a possible D gene (6 bases). The V gene lost 5 bases and the J gene lost 10 bases, with 21 bases spanning the gap. The CDR3 runs to 15 residues. Germline-derived CDR1 and CDR2 are GTSNPN and SVGIG (reference sequence). Using reference TRBV30 and TRBJ1-6 for the parts outside the CDR3, the full variable domain is SQTIHQWPATLVQPVGSPLSLECTVEGTSNPNLYWYRQAAGRGLQLLFYSVGIGQISSEVPQNLSASRPQDRQFILSSKKLLLSDSGFYLCAWDPLRGASSPLHFGNGTRLTVT.

This clone was seen a few times. The chain uses TRBV27 and TRBJ2-1; possibly TRBD1 for D (6 bases). There are 13 residues in the CDR3. V lost 5 bases to trimming and J lost 9 bases, with 14 bases between them. Germline values: CDR1 MNHEY, CDR2 SMNVEV (reference sequence). CDR3 nucleotides: TGTGCCAGCAGTCCGTCGACAGGAAGTGAGCAGTTCTTC. Translation gives CASSPSTGSEQFF.

J is TRBJ2-3 and V is TRBV7-6, with D possibly being TRBD1 (6 bases). The V end was cut by 5 bases, the J end by 2 bases, with 17 bases between. Germline values: CDR1 SGHVS, CDR2 FNYEAQ. The CDR3 runs to 16 residues. In DNA, the CDR3 is TGTGCCAGCAGCCACCCGATGGACAGTCCCACAGATACGCAGTATTTT. The encoded protein is CASSHPMDSPTDTQYF.

The rearrangement uses TRBV6-5 and TRBJ2-1; the match to TRBD2 covers 11 bases. Germline CDR1 and CDR2: MNHEY and SVGAGI. This CDR3 is built from 16 residues. Losses at the gene ends were 0 bases for V and 12 bases for J; bases not matched to a gene: 10. CDR3 region: CASSYSSGLAAEGQFF. For the CDR3, the DNA is TGTGCCAGCAGTTACTCGTCGGGACTAGCGGCTGAGGGGCAGTTCTTC.

The V gene is TRBV28, the J gene TRBJ2-5, with TRBD1 matching over 11 bases. Germline values: CDR1 MDHEN, CDR2 SYDVKM. The CDR3 runs 15 residues. After removal of 5 bases from V and 2 bases from J, the junction contained 4 bases not matched to a gene. CDR3 nucleotides: TGTGCCAGCAGTCTGGGACAGGGGGGGCAAGAGACCCAGTACTTC. Encoded protein: CASSLGQGGQETQYF.

The chain couples TRBV6-5 to TRBJ2-3, with TRBD2 matching over 9 bases. The length of the CDR3 is 15 residues. After removal of 8 bases from V and 3 bases from J, the junction contained 9 bases not matched to a gene. CDR1 is MNHEY, CDR2 SVGAGI, per germline. CDR3 nucleotide sequence: TGTGCCAGCGGTACGCGACTAGCGGCTACAGATACGCAGTATTTT. Encoded protein: CASGTRLAATDTQYF.

This clone came up once. The chain uses TRBV11-3 and TRBJ2-1; D unclear. The V end lost 0 bases, the J end lost 11 bases, and 5 bases lay between the germline ends. CDR1 and CDR2 (germline): SGHNT, YENEEA. There are 11 residues in the CDR3. DNA for the CDR3: TGTGCCAGCAGCTTAGATCTTCAGCAGTTCTTC. The encoded protein is CASSLDLQQFF. Filled out from reference TRBV11-3 and TRBJ2-1, the complete variable domain reads EAGVVQSPRYKIIEKKQPVAFWCNPISGHNTLYWYLQNLGQGPELLIRYENEEAVDDSQLPKDRFSAERLKGVDSTLKIQPAELGDSAVYLCASSLDLQQFFGPGTRLTVL.

The chain carries TRBV18 and TRBJ1-3; a weak D match, TRBD1 (6 bases). Germline-derived CDR1 and CDR2 are KGHSH and LQKENI. Trimming shortened V by 3 bases and J by 0 bases, and 12 bases separated the two germline ends. The CDR3 extends over 16 amino acids. The CDR3 DNA reads as TGTGCCAGCTCACCCCCTGACAGGAGCTCTGGAAACACCATATATTTT. Translating gives CASSPPDRSSGNTIYF.

This chain links TRBV6-5 with TRBJ1-1; tentative D call: TRBD1 (5 bases). Trimming shortened V by 7 bases and J by 1 base, and 10 bases separated the two germline ends. The CDR3 runs to 13 residues. In germline, CDR1 is MNHEY, CDR2 SVGAGI. As DNA, the CDR3 is TGTGCCAGCAAAGTAGGGGAGAACACTGAAGCTTTCTTT. It is translated as CASKVGENTEAFF.

This chain joins TRBV25-1 and TRBJ1-1; TRBD1 might be the D (5 bases). The CDR3 spans 11 residues. V lost 9 bases and J lost 11, with 16 bases in between. Germline V gene lookup returns CDR1 MGHDK and CDR2 SYGVNS. Here the CDR3 reads CASTVDKRAFF. In nucleotides, the CDR3 is TGTGCCAGTACGGTGGACAAGCGCGCTTTCTTT. Based on the CDR3 plus reference TRBV25-1 and TRBJ1-1, the full variable domain is EADIYQTPRYLVIGTGKKITLECSQTMGHDKMYWYQQDPGMELHLIHYSYGVNSTEKGDLSSESTVSRIRTEHFPLTLESARPSHTSQYLCASTVDKRAFFGQGTRLTVV.

The chain combines TRBV3-1 (or the pseudogene TRBV3-2) with TRBJ1-4, with D unclear. There are 15 residues in the CDR3. Germline V lookup: CDR1 LGHDT, CDR2 YNNKEL (reference sequence). Trimming cost V 4 bases and J 0 bases, with 9 bases left between them. The CDR3 DNA reads TGTGCCAGCAGCCCCCCAGAGGCAACTAATGAAAAACTGTTTTTT. Translated, it gives CASSPPEATNEKLFF.

The chain employs TRBV19 and TRBJ2-2, with D possibly being TRBD2 (5 bases). CDR1 LNHDA and CDR2 SQIVND come from the germline V gene (reference sequence). V lost 4 bases and J 8 bases, leaving 14 bases between the germline ends. CDR3 size: 14 residues. The CDR3 reads CASSKDWGRGELFF. The CDR3 DNA is TGTGCCAGTAGTAAGGACTGGGGTCGGGGGGAGCTGTTTTTT.

The J gene is TRBJ1-4, the V gene TRBV9; D ambiguous. The V end lost 0 bases, the J end lost 7 bases, and 10 bases lay between the germline ends. The CDR3 consists of 14 residues. Germline CDR1 is SGDLS and CDR2 is YYNGEE. The CDR3 nucleotides are TGTGCCAGCAGCGTAGACGTACGCGGTGAAAAACTGTTTTTT. It codes for CASSVDVRGEKLFF.